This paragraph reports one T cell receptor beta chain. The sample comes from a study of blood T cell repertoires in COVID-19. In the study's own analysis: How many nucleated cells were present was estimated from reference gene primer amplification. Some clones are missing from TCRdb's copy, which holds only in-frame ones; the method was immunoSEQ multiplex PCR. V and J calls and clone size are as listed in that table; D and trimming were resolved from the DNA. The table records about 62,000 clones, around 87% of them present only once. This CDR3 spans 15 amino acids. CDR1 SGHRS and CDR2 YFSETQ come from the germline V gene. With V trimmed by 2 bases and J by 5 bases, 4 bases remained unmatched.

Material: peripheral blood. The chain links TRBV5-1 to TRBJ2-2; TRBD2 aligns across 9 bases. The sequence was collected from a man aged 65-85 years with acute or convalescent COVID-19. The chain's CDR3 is CASSLGSGRTGELFF. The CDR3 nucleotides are TGCGCCAGCAGCTTAGGGAGCGGGAGGACCGGGGAGCTGTTTTTT.